The rows below give T cell receptor beta chains drawn from one sample of a study of cytomegalovirus exposure and HLA in healthy donors. Generated by immunoSEQ multiplex PCR, the TCRdb table keeps only in-frame clones and is missing some. Of 84,000 or so clones listed, around 77% are singletons. Sequences were obtained from PBMCs. The source of these receptors is a boy aged 5-17 years in good health and CMV-seronegative. The CDR3 runs from the conserved cysteine through the conserved F or W. A D gene is named only where the DNA matches it firmly. Size values are once, few and many counts, or a class for expanded clones, and some rows have none.

D gene: .; V gene: TRBV7-2; CDR3 length: 15; clone size: .; J gene: TRBJ2-2; CDR3 protein: CASSFLQGRTGELFF; CDR3 DNA: TGTGCCAGCAGCTTTTTACAGGGACGCACCGGGGAGCTGTTTTTT
D gene: .; V gene: TRBV19; CDR3 length: 13; clone size: .; J gene: TRBJ1-1; CDR3 protein: CASSILKGAEAFF; CDR3 DNA: TGTGCCAGTAGTATACTCAAAGGAGCTGAAGCTTTCTTT
D gene: TRBD1; V gene: TRBV6-5; CDR3 length: 15; clone size: .; J gene: TRBJ1-1; CDR3 protein: CASTSPGQWNTEAFF; CDR3 DNA: TGTGCCAGCACTTCCCCGGGACAGTGGAACACTGAAGCTTTCTTT
D gene: .; V gene: TRBV6-4; CDR3 length: 13; clone size: .; J gene: TRBJ1-1; CDR3 protein: CASRNRVNTEAFF; CDR3 DNA: TGTGCCAGCAGAAACAGGGTGAACACTGAAGCTTTCTTT
D gene: .; V gene: TRBV18; CDR3 length: 15; clone size: once; J gene: TRBJ1-5; CDR3 protein: CASSAYPGINQPQHF; CDR3 DNA: TGTGCCAGCTCGGCCTACCCCGGGATCAATCAGCCCCAGCATTTT
D gene: .; V gene: TRBV13; CDR3 length: 15; clone size: .; J gene: TRBJ2-1; CDR3 protein: CASSSSARSYNEQFF; CDR3 DNA: TGTGCCAGCAGCTCTAGCGCCCGCTCCTACAATGAGCAGTTCTTC
D gene: .; V gene: TRBV4-1; CDR3 length: 16; clone size: .; J gene: TRBJ1-5; CDR3 protein: CASSQDPRGINQPQHF; CDR3 DNA: TGCGCCAGCAGCCAAGATCCCAGAGGGATTAATCAGCCCCAGCATTTT
D gene: .; V gene: TRBV30; CDR3 length: 14; clone size: .; J gene: TRBJ1-1; CDR3 protein: CAWSRVMRDTEAFF; CDR3 DNA: TGTGCCTGGAGCCGGGTCATGAGGGACACTGAAGCTTTCTTT
D gene: .; V gene: TRBV5-4; CDR3 length: 11; clone size: .; J gene: TRBJ2-1; CDR3 protein: CASSSSNEQFF; CDR3 DNA: TGTGCCAGCAGCTCGAGCAATGAGCAGTTCTTC
D gene: TRBD1; V gene: TRBV5-1; CDR3 length: 14; clone size: .; J gene: TRBJ2-7; CDR3 protein: CASATGGGSYEQYF; CDR3 DNA: TGCGCCAGCGCGACAGGGGGTGGCTCCTACGAGCAGTACTTC